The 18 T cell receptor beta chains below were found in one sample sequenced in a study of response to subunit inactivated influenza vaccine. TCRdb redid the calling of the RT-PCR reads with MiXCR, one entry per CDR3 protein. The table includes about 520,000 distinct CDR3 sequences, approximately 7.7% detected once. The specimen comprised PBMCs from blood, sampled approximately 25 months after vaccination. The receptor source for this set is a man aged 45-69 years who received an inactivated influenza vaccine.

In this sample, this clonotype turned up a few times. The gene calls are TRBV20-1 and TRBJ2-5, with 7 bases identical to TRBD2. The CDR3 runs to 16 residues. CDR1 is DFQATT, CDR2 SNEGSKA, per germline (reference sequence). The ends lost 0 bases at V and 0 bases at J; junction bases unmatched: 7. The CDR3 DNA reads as TGCAGTGCTAGAGATCACCTAGCGGCGTACCAAGAGACCCAGTACTTC. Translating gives CSARDHLAAYQETQYF.

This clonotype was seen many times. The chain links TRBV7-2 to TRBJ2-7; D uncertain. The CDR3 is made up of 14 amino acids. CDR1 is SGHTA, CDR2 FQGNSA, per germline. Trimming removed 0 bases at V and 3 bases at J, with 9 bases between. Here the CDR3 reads CASSLARTGYEQYF. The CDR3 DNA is TGTGCCAGCAGCTTAGCGAGAACGGGCTACGAGCAGTACTTC.

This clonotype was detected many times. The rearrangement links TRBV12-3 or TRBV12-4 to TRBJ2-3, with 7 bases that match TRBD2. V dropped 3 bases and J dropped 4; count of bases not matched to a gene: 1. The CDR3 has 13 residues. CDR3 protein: CASSFTSADTQYF. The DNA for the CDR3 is TGTGCCAGCAGTTTTACTAGCGCAGATACGCAGTATTTT.

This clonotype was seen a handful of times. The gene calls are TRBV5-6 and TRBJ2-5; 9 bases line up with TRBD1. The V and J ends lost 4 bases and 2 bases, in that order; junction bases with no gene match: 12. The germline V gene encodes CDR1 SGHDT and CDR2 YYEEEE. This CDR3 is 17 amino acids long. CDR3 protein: CASSHVGQGGGQETQYF. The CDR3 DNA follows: TGTGCCAGCAGCCACGTGGGACAGGGAGGGGGGCAAGAGACCCAGTACTTC.

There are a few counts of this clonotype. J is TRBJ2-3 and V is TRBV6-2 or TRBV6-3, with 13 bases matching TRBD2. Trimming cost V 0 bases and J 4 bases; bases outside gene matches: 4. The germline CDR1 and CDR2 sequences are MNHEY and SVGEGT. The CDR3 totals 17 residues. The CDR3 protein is CASSYSMGLAGSDTQYF. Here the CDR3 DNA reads TGTGCCAGCAGTTACTCGATGGGACTAGCGGGATCAGATACGCAGTATTTT.

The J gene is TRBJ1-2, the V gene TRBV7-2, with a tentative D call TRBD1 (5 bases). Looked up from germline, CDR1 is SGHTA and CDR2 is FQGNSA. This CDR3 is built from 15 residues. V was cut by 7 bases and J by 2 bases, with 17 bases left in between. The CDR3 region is CASILSGTANYGYTF. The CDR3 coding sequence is TGTGCCAGCATCCTTAGCGGGACGGCCAACTATGGCTACACCTTC. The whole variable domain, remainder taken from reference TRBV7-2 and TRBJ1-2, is GAGVSQSPSNKVTEKGKDVELRCDPISGHTALYWYRQSLGQGLEFLIYFQGNSAPDKSGLPSDRFSAERTGGSVSTLTIQRTQQEDSAVYLCASILSGTANYGYTFGSGTRLTVV.

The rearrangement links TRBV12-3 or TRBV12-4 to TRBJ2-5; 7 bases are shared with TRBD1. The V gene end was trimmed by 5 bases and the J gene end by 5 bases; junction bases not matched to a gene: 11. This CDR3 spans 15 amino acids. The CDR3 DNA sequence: TGTGCCAGCAGTCCCCCGGACAGGTCTGGGGAGACCCAGTACTTC. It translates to CASSPPDRSGETQYF.

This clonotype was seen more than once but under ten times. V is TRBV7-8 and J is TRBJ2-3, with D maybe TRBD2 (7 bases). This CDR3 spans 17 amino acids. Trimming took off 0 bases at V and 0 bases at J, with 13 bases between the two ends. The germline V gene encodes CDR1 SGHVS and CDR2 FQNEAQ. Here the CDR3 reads CASSLAGGLPSTDTQYF. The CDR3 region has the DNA TGTGCCAGCAGCTTAGCAGGGGGACTACCGAGCACAGATACGCAGTATTTT. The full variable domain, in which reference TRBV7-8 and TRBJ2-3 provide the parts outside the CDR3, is GAGVSQSPRYKVAKRGQDVALRCDPISGHVSLFWYQQALGQGPEFLTYFQNEAQLDKSGLPSDRFFAERPEGSVSTLKIQRTQQEDSAVYLCASSLAGGLPSTDTQYFGPGTRLTVL.

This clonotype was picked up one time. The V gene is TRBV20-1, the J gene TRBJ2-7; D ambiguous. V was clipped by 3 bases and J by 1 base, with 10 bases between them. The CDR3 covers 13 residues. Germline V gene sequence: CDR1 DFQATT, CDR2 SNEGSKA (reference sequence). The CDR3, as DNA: TGCAGTGCTAGCTTAGGCAGGTCCTACGAGCAGTACTTC. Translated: CSASLGRSYEQYF.

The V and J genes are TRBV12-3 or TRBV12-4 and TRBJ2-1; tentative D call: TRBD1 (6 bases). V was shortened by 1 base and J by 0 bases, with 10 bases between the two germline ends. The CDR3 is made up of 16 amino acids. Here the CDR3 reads CASSLGGLSSYNEQFF. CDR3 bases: TGTGCCAGCAGTTTAGGGGGGCTTAGCTCCTACAATGAGCAGTTCTTC.

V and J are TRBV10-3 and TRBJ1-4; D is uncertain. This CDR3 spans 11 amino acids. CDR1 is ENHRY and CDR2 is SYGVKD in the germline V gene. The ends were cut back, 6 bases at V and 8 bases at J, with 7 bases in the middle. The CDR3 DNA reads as TGTGCCATCAGAATAGGGGAAAAACTGTTTTTT. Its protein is CAIRIGEKLFF.

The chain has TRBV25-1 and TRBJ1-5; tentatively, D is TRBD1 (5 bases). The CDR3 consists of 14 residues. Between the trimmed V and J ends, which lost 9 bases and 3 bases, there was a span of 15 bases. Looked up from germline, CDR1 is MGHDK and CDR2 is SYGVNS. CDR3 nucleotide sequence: TGTGCCAGTAGGGGAGCCGGGGCCAATCAGCCCCAGCATTTT. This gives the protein CASRGAGANQPQHF.

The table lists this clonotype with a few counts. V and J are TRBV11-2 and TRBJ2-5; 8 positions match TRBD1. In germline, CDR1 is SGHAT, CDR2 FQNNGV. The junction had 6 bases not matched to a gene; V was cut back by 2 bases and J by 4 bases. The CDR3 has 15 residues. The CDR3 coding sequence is TGTGCCAGCAGCTTATTGACAGGGGTGGGAGAGACCCAGTACTTC. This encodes CASSLLTGVGETQYF.

Here the CDR3 reads CASSPSGTPQETQYF. The CDR3 bases are TGTGCCAGCAGCCCCAGCGGGACCCCACAAGAGACCCAGTACTTC. The chain recombines TRBV7-4 with TRBJ2-5; 7 positions agree with TRBD2. The V segment lost 5 bases and the J segment 2 bases; nucleotides outside the gene matches: 8. CDR1 is SGHVT, CDR2 SQSDAQ, per germline. The CDR3 is 15 residues long.

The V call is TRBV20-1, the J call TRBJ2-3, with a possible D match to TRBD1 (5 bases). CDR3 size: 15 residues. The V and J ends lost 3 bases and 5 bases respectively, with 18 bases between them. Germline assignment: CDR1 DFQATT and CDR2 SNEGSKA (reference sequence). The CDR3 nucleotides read TGCAGTGCTAGCCCGGACAAGGGGCGCGGAGATACGCAGTATTTT. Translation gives CSASPDKGRGDTQYF.

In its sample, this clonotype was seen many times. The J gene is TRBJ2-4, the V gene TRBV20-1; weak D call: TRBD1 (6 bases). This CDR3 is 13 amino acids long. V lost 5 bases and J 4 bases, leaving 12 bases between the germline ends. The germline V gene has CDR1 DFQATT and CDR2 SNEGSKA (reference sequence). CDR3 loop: CSASRGQKNIQYF. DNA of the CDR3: TGCAGTGCTTCCCGTGGACAGAAAAACATTCAGTACTTC.

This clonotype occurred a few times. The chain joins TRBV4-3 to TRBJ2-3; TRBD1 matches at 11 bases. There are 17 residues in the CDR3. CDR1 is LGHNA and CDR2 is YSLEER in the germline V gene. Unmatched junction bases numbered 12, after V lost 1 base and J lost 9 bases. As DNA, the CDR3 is TGCGCCAGCAGCCAAGGGGTTTTAGGGACAGGGGGTTTGACGCAGTATTTT. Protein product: CASSQGVLGTGGLTQYF.

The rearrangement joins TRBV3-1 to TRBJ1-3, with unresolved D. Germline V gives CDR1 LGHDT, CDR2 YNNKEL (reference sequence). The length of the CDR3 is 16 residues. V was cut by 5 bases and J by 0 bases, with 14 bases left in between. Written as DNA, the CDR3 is TGTGCCAGCAGCTCTCCGGCGAGAAGCTCTGGAAACACCATATATTTT. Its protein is CASSSPARSSGNTIYF. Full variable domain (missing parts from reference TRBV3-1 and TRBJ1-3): DTAVSQTPKYLVTQMGNDKSIKCEQNLGHDTMYWYKQDSKKFLKIMFSYNNKELIINETVPNRFSPKSPDKAHLNLHINSLELGDSAVYFCASSSPARSSGNTIYFGEGSWLTVV.